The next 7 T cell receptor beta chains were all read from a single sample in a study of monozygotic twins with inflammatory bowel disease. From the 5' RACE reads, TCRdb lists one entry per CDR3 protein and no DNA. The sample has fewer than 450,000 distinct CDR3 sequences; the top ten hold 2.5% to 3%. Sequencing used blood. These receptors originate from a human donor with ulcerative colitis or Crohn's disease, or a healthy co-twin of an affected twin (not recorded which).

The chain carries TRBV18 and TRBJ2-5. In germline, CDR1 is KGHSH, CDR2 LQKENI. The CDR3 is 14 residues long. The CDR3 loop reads CASSPIQAQETQYF.

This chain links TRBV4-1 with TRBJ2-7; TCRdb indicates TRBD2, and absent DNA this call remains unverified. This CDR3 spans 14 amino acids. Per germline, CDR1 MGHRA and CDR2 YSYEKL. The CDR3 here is CASSRGGVLDEQYF.

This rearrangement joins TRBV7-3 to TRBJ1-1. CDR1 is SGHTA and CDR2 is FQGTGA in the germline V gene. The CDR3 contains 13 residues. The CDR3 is CASSLTFAGEAFF.

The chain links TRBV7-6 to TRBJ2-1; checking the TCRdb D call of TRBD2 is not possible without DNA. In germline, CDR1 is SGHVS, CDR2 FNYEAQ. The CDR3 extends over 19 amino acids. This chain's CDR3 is CASSLKTAGSGGANNEQFF.

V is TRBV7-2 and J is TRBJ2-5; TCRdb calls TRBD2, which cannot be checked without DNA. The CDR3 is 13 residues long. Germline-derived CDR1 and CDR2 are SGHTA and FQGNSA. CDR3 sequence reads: CASRLGLAGVLYF.

CDR3: CASSKDNTSADTQYF. V usage is TRBV21-1 and J usage is TRBJ2-3. TRBV21-1 is designated a pseudogene. The CDR3 sequence is 15 residues long.

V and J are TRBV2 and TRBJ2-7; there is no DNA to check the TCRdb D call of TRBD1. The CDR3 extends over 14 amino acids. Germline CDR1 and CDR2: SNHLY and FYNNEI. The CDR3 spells CASSKQGTAYEQYF.